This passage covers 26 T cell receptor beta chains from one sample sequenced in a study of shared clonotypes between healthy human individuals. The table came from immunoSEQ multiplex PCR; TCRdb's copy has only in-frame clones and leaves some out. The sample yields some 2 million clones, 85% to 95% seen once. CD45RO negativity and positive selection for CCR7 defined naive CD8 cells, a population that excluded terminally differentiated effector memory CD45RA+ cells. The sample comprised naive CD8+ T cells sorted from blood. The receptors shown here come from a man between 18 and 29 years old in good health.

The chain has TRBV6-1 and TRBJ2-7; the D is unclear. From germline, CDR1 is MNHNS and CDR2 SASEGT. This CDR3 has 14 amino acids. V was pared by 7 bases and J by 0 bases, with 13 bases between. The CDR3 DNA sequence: TGTGCCAGCAACCTGGGCGGCCTCTCCTACGAGCAGTACTTC. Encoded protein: CASNLGGLSYEQYF.

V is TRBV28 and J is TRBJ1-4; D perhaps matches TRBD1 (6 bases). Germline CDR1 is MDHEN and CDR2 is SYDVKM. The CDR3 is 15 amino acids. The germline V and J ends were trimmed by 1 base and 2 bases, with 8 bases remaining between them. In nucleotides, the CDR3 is TGTGCCAGCAGTTTATCAACAGGGACTAATGAAAAACTGTTTTTT. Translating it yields CASSLSTGTNEKLFF. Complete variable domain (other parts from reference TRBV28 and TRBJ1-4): DVKVTQSSRYLVKRTGEKVFLECVQDMDHENMFWYRQDPGLGLRLIYFSYDVKMKEKGDIPEGYSVSREKKERFSLILESASTNQTSMYLCASSLSTGTNEKLFFGSGTQLSVL.

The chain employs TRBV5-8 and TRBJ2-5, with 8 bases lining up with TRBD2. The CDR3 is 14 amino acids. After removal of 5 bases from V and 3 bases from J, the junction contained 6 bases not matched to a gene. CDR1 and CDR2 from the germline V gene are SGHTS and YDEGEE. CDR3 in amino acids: CASRSGTRKETQYF. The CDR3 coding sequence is TGTGCCAGCAGATCTGGGACTAGGAAAGAGACCCAGTACTTC. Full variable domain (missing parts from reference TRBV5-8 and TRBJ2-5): EAGVTQSPTHLIKTRGQQATLRCSPISGHTSVYWYQQALGLGLQFLLWYDEGEERNRGNFPPRFSGRQFPNYSSELNVNALELEDSALYLCASRSGTRKETQYFGPGTRLLVL.

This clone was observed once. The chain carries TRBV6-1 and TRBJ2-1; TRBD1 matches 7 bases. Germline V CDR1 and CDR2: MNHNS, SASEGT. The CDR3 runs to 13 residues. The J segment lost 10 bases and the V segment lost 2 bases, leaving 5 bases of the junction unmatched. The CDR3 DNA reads TGTGCCAGCAGTGAATACAGGGGTTGGGAGCAGTTCTTC. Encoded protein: CASSEYRGWEQFF.

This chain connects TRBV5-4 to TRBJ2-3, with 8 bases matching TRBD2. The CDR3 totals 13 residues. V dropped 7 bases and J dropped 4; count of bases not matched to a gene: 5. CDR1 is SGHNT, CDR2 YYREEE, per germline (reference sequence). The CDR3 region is CASPGGGPDTQYF. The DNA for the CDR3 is TGTGCCAGCCCCGGGGGGGGCCCAGATACGCAGTATTTT.

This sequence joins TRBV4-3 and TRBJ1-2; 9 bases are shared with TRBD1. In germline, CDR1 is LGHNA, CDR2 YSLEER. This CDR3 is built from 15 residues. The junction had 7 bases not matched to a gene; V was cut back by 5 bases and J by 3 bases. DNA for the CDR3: TGCGCCAGCAGCAATACAGGGGGCGCAGACTATGGCTACACCTTC. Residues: CASSNTGGADYGYTF.

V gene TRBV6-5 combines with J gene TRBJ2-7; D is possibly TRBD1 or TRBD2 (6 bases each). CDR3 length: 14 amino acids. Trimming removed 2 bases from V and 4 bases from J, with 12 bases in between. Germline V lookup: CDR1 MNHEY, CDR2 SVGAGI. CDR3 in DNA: TGTGCCAGCAGTTACAGGGGGGAAGTTTACGAGCAGTACTTC. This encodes CASSYRGEVYEQYF.

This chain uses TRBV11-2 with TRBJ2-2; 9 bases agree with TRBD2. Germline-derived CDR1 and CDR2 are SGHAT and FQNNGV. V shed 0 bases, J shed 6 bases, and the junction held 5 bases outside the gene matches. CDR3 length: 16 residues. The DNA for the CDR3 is TGTGCCAGCAGCTTAGATCTAGCGGGGTTGGCCGGGGAGCTGTTTTTT. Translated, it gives CASSLDLAGLAGELFF.

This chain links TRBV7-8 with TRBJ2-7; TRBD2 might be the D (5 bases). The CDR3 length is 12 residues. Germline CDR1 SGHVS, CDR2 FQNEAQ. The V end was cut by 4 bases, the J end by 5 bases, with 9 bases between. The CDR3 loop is CASSSPGNEQYF. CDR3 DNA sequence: TGTGCCAGCAGCTCCCCCGGGAACGAGCAGTACTTC.

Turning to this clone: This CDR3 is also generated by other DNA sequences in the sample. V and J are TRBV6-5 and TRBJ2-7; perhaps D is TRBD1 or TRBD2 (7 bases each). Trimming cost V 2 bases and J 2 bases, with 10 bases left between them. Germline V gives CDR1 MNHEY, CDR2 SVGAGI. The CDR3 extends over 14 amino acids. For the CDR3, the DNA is TGTGCCAGCAGTTACGCAGGGGGGGCCTACGAGCAGTACTTC. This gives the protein CASSYAGGAYEQYF.

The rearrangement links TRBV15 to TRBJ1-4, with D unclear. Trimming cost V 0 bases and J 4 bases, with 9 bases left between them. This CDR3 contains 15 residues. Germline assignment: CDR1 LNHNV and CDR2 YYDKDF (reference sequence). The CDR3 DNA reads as TGTGCCACCAGCAGAGAAGGACGGATTAATGAAAAACTGTTTTTT. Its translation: CATSREGRINEKLFF.

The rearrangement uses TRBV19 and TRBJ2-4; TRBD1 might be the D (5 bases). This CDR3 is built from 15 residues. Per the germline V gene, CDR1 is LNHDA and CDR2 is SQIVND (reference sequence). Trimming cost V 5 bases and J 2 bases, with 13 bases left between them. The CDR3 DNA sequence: TGTGCCAGTAGTGCCTTGACAGTCACCAAAAACATTCAGTACTTC. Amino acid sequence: CASSALTVTKNIQYF.

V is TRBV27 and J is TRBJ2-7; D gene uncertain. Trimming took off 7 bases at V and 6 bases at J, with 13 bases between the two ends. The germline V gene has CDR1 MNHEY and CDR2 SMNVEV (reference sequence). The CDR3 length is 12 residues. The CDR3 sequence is CASNEAGGEQYF. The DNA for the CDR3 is TGTGCCAGCAATGAGGCAGGTGGCGAGCAGTACTTC.

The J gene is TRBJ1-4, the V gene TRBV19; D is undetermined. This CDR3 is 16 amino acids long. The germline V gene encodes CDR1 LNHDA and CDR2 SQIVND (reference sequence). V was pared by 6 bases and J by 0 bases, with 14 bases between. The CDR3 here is CASRREQFATNEKLFF. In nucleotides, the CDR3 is TGTGCCAGTAGGAGGGAGCAGTTTGCAACTAATGAAAAACTGTTTTTT.

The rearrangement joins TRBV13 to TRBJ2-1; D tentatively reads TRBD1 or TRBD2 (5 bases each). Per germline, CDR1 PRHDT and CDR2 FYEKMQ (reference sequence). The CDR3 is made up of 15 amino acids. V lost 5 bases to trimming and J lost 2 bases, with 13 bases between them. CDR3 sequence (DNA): TGTGCCAGCAGCCCCCGGGACCTTGCCTACAATGAGCAGTTCTTC. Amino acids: CASSPRDLAYNEQFF.

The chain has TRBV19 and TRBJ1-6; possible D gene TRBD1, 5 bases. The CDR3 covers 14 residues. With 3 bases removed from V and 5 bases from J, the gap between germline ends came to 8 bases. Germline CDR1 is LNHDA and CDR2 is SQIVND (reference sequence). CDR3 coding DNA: TGTGCCAGTAGTATGCAGGGCGATAATTCACCCCTCCACTTT. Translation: CASSMQGDNSPLHF.

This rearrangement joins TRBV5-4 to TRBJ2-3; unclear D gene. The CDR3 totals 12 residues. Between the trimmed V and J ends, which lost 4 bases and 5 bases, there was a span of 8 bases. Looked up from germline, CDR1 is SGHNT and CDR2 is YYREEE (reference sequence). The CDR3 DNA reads TGTGCCAGCAGCGGTGGGGAAGATACGCAGTATTTT. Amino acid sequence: CASSGGEDTQYF.

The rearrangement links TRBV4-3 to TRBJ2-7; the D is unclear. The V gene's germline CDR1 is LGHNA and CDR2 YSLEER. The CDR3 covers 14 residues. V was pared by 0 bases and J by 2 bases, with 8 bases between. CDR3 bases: TGCGCCAGCAGCCAAGATACAGCAACCTACGAGCAGTACTTC. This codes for CASSQDTATYEQYF.

Here the CDR3 reads CAWSGEWGLGMYEQYF. The DNA of the CDR3 is TGTGCCTGGAGCGGAGAATGGGGTTTGGGTATGTACGAGCAGTACTTC. The chain recombines TRBV30 with TRBJ2-7; D remains ambiguous. The CDR3 is 16 amino acids. Germline CDR1 GTSNPN, CDR2 SVGIG (reference sequence). Trimming shortened V by 3 bases and J by 4 bases, and 22 bases separated the two germline ends.

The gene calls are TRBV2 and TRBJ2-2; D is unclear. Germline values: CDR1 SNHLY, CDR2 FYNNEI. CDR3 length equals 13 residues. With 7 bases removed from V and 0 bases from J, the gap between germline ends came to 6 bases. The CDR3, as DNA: TGTGCCAGCACTAGTGCGAACACCGGGGAGCTGTTTTTT. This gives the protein CASTSANTGELFF.

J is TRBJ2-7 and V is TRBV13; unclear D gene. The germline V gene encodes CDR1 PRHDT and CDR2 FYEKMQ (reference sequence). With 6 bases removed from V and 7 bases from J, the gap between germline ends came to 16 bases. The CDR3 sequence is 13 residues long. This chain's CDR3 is CASRFGDVKEQYF. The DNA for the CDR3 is TGTGCCAGCAGATTCGGAGACGTAAAAGAGCAGTACTTC.

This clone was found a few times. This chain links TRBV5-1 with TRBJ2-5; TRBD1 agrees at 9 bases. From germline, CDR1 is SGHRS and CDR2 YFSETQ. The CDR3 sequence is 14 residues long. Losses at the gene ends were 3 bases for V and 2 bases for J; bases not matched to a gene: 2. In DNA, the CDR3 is TGCGCCAGCAGCTACGGGACAGGGCAAGAGACCCAGTACTTC. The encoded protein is CASSYGTGQETQYF.

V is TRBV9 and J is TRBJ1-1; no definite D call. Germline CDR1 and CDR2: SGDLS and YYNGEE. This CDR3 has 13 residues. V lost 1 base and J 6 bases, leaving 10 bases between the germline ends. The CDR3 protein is CASSVWGEAEAFF. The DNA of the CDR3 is TGTGCCAGCAGCGTATGGGGAGAGGCTGAAGCTTTCTTT.

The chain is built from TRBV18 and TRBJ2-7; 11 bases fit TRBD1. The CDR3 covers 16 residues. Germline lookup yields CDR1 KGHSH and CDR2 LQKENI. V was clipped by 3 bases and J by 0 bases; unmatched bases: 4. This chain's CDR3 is CASSPGQGVFSYEQYF. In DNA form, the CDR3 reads TGTGCCAGCTCACCGGGACAGGGGGTCTTCTCCTACGAGCAGTACTTC.

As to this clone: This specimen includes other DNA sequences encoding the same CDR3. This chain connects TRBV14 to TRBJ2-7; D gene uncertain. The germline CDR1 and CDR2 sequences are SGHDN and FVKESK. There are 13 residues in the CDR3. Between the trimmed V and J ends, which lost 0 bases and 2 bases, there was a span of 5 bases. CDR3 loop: CASSQDLTYEQYF. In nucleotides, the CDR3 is TGTGCCAGCAGCCAAGATCTGACCTACGAGCAGTACTTC.

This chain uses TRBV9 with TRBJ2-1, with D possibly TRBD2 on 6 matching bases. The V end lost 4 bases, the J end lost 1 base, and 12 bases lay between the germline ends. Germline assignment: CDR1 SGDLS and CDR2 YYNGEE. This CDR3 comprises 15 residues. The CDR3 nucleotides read TGTGCCAGCAGCCACGAGGGACTTTCCTACAATGAGCAGTTCTTC. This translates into CASSHEGLSYNEQFF.